A selection of T cell receptor beta chains follows, all from one sample in a study of blood T cell repertoires in COVID-19. The method was immunoSEQ multiplex PCR; TCRdb's version includes in-frame clones alone and lacks a portion of them. The table lists some 190,000 clones, roughly 82% of them singletons. Sequencing was done on a sample of peripheral blood. All receptors come from a woman aged 55-70 years with COVID-19, enrolled during active disease. Both conserved end residues are part of each CDR3. D genes are given only for firm matches. Clone size is not always given. Where it is, it says once, few, many or a class for expanded clones.

D gene	V gene	J gene	clone size	CDR3 protein	CDR3 DNA
TRBD1	TRBV29-1	TRBJ1-1	NA	CSVEPARDREAFF	TGCAGCGTTGAGCCGGCCCGGGACAGGGAAGCTTTCTTT
TRBD1	TRBV5-4	TRBJ1-3	NA	CASSLGPRQGAAGNTIYF	TGTGCCAGCAGCTTGGGTCCCCGACAGGGGGCGGCTGGAAACACCATATATTTT
TRBD2	TRBV25-1	TRBJ2-3	once	CASSEYRAGGLGDTQYF	TGTGCCAGCAGTGAATATCGGGCGGGGGGGCTCGGAGATACGCAGTATTTT
TRBD1	TRBV4-1	TRBJ1-1	NA	CASSLTGTGNTEAFF	TGCGCCAGCAGCCTAACCGGGACAGGGAACACTGAAGCTTTCTTT
TRBD1	TRBV28	TRBJ1-5	NA	CASSLPTGGGLISNQPQHF	TGTGCCAGCAGTTTACCGACAGGGGGCGGTTTAATTAGCAATCAGCCCCAGCATTTT
NA	TRBV28	TRBJ2-6	NA	CASSTNRRSGANVLTF	TGTGCCAGCAGTACCAATCGTAGATCTGGGGCCAACGTCCTGACTTTC
TRBD1	TRBV27	TRBJ2-3	NA	CASSFRGSTDTQYF	TGTGCCAGCAGTTTCAGGGGGAGCACAGATACGCAGTATTTT
NA	TRBV28	TRBJ1-4	NA	CATSGGPNEKLFF	TGTGCCACCTCTGGAGGGCCTAATGAAAAACTGTTTTTT
NA	TRBV29-1	TRBJ1-2	few	CSVYTGRDGYTF	TGCAGCGTTTACACAGGGAGAGATGGCTACACCTTC
NA	TRBV30	TRBJ2-2	NA	CAWSVVATGELFF	TGTGCCTGGAGTGTTGTAGCGACCGGGGAGCTGTTTTTT
NA	TRBV9	TRBJ1-1	NA	CASSTMDSMNTEAFF	TGTGCCAGCAGCACTATGGACAGCATGAACACTGAAGCTTTCTTT
NA	TRBV5-1	TRBJ1-3	few	CASSLGQSGNTIYF	TGCGCCAGCAGCTTGGGGCAATCTGGAAACACCATATATTTT
TRBD1	TRBV3-1/TRBV3-2	TRBJ1-2	NA	CASSPWDREDYGYTF	TGTGCCAGCAGCCCCTGGGACAGGGAAGACTATGGCTACACCTTC
NA	TRBV28	TRBJ2-1	NA	CASSLYLGGGADEQFF	TGTGCCAGCAGTTTATATTTAGGTGGAGGGGCTGATGAGCAGTTCTTC
TRBD1	TRBV2	TRBJ1-4	NA	CASSIRQGAREKLFF	TGTGCCAGCAGTATACGACAGGGGGCGCGAGAAAAACTGTTTTTT
TRBD2	TRBV12-5	TRBJ2-1	NA	CASGLVLAGGYEQFF	TGTGCTAGTGGTTTGGTACTAGCGGGAGGGTATGAGCAGTTCTTC
NA	TRBV18	TRBJ1-1	NA	CASSPARENTEAFF	TGTGCCAGCTCACCAGCCAGGGAGAACACTGAAGCTTTCTTT
NA	TRBV4-1	TRBJ1-5	NA	CASSQDFNQPQHF	TGCGCCAGCAGCCAAGACTTCAATCAGCCCCAGCATTTT
TRBD2	TRBV5-1	TRBJ2-7	NA	CASSPGLAGGRYEQYF	TGCGCCAGCAGCCCGGGACTAGCGGGAGGCCGCTACGAGCAGTACTTC
TRBD1	TRBV19	TRBJ1-5	NA	CASKGQGAFSNQPQHF	TGTGCCAGTAAAGGACAGGGGGCGTTTAGCAATCAGCCCCAGCATTTT
TRBD1	TRBV28	TRBJ1-1	NA	CASSLFFRRQGRAFF	TGTGCCAGCAGTTTATTTTTTCGACGACAGGGGCGGGCTTTCTTT
NA	TRBV6-6	TRBJ2-7	many	CASSTPNRVPYEQYF	TGTGCCAGCAGTACCCCAAACAGGGTTCCCTACGAGCAGTACTTC
NA	TRBV25-1	TRBJ1-1	NA	CASSGGEATEAFF	TGTGCCAGCAGTGGGGGGGAGGCCACTGAAGCTTTCTTT
NA	TRBV2	TRBJ1-4	NA	CASSGLVLREKLFF	TGTGCCAGCAGTGGGCTAGTCTTGCGTGAAAAACTGTTTTTT
TRBD2	TRBV5-1	TRBJ2-1	NA	CASSPGLAGPGSYNEQFF	TGCGCCAGCAGCCCCGGACTAGCGGGACCCGGCTCCTACAATGAGCAGTTCTTC
NA	TRBV2	TRBJ2-3	NA	CASSEGDTGGDTQYF	TGTGCCAGCAGTGAAGGGGACACGGGGGGAGATACGCAGTATTTT
NA	TRBV11-2	TRBJ2-5	NA	CASSLDRETTQYF	TGTGCCAGCAGCTTAGATCGCGAGACTACCCAGTACTTC
TRBD2	TRBV6-1	TRBJ2-1	NA	CASSEESGGAYNEQFF	TGTGCCAGCAGTGAAGAGAGCGGGGGGGCCTACAATGAGCAGTTCTTC
NA	TRBV29-1	TRBJ1-2	once	CSVDQALGYTF	TGCAGCGTCGACCAGGCGTTAGGCTACACCTTC
TRBD1	TRBV7-2	TRBJ2-2	NA	CASSWGGQGTGELFF	TGTGCCAGCAGCTGGGGGGGACAGGGGACCGGGGAGCTGTTTTTT
TRBD1	TRBV29-1	TRBJ1-2	NA	CSARTGRGYTF	TGCAGCGCACGGACAGGGAGAGGCTACACCTTC
TRBD1	TRBV7-8	TRBJ2-7	NA	CASSDTGTDLYEQYF	TGTGCCAGCAGCGACACCGGGACAGATCTTTACGAGCAGTACTTC
NA	TRBV9	TRBJ2-7	NA	CASSVGGLSSYEQYF	TGTGCCAGCAGCGTAGGGGGACTGAGCTCCTACGAGCAGTACTTC
NA	TRBV6-6	TRBJ1-5	NA	CASSYVGRGFNQPQHF	TGTGCCAGCAGTTACGTTGGACGGGGTTTCAATCAGCCCCAGCATTTT
NA	TRBV15	TRBJ1-5	NA	CATSRHDRIQPQHF	TGTGCCACCAGCAGACATGACAGGATTCAGCCCCAGCATTTT
NA	TRBV11-2	TRBJ1-1	NA	CASSLARGTEAFF	TGTGCCAGCAGCTTGGCCCGGGGCACTGAAGCTTTCTTT
NA	TRBV10-2	TRBJ2-3	NA	CASSGQGGPEYF	TGCGCCAGCAGTGGGCAGGGAGGCCCGGAGTATTTT
NA	TRBV5-4	TRBJ2-5	NA	CASSADIRQETQYF	TGTGCCAGCAGCGCCGACATCCGGCAAGAGACCCAGTACTTC